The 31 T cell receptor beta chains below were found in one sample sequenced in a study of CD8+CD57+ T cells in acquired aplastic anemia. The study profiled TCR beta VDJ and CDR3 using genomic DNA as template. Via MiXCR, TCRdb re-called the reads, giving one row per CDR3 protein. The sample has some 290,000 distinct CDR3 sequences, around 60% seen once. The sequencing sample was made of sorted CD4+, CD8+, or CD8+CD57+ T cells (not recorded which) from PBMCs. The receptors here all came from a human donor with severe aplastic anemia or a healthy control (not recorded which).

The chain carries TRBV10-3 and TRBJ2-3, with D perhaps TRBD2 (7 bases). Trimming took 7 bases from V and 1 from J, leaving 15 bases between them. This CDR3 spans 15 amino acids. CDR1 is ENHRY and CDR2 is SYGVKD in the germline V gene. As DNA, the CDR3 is TGTGCCATCAATGGGGGGGCTTCAGGCACAGATACGCAGTATTTT. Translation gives CAINGGASGTDTQYF.

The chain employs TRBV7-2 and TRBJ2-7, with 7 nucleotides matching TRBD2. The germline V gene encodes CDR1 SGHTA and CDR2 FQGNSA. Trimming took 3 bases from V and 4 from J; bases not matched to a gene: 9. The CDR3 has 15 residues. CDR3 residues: CASSLDPSGIYEQYF. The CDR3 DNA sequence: TGTGCCAGCAGCTTGGACCCTAGCGGAATTTACGAGCAGTACTTC.

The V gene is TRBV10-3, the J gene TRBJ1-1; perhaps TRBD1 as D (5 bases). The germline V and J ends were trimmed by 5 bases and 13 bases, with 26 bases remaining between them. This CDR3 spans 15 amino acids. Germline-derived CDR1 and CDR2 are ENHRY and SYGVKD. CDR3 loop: CAISSTDLTGTVFFF. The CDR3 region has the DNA TGTGCCATCAGTTCCACCGACCTTACCGGGACGGTCTTTTTCTTT.

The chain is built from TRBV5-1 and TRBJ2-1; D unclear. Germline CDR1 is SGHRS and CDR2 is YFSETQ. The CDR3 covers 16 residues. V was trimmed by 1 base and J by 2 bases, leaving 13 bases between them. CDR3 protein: CASSLIGSTTYNEQFF. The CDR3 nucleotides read TGCGCCAGCAGCTTGATAGGGTCGACCACCTACAATGAGCAGTTCTTC.

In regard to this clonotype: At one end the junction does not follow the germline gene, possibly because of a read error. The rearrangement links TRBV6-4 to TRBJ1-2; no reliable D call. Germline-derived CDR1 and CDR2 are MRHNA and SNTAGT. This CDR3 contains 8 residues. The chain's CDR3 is CATLGRIF. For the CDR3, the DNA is TGTGCCACCCTCGGCCGGATCTTC.

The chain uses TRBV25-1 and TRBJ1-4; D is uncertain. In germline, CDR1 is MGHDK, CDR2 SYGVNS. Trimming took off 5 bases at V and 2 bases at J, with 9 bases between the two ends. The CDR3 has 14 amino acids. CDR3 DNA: TGTGCCAGCAGTCTGCCGCCGACTAATGAAAAACTGTTTTTT. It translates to CASSLPPTNEKLFF.

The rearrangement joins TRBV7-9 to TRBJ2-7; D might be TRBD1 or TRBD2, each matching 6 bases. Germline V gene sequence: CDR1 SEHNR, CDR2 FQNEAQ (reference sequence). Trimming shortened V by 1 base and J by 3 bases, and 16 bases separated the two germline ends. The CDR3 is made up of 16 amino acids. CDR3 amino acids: CASSLEKWGARYEQYF. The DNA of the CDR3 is TGTGCCAGCAGCTTAGAAAAGTGGGGGGCTCGCTACGAGCAGTACTTC. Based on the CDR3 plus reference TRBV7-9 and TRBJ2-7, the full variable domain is DTGVSQNPRHKITKRGQNVTFRCDPISEHNRLYWYRQTLGQGPEFLTYFQNEAQLEKSRLLSDRFSAERPKGSFSTLEIQRTEQGDSAMYLCASSLEKWGARYEQYFGPGTRLTVT.

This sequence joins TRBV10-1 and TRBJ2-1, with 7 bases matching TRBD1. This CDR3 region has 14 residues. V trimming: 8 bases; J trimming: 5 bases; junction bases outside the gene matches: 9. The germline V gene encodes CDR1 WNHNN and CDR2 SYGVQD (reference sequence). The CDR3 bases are TGCGCCAGCCAACCGGGACAGTCGGACAATGAGCAGTTCTTC. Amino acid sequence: CASQPGQSDNEQFF.

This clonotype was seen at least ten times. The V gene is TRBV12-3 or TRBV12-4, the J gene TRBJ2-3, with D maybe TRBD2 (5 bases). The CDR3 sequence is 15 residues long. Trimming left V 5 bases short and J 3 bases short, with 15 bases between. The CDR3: CASSPPPRGTDTQYF. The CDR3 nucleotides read TGTGCCAGCAGTCCGCCGCCCCGAGGGACAGATACGCAGTATTTT.

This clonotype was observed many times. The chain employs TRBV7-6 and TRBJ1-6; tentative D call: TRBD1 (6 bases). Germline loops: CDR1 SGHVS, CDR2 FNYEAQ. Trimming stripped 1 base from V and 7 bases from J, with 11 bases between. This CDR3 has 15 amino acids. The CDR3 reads CASSLDQGTNSPLHF. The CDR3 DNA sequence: TGTGCCAGCAGCTTAGATCAGGGGACAAATTCACCCCTCCACTTT.

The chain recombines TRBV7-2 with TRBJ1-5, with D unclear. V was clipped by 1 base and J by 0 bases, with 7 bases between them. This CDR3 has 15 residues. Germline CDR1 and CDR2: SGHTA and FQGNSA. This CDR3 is CASSLDTDSNQPQHF. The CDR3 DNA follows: TGTGCCAGCAGCTTAGACACAGATAGCAATCAGCCCCAGCATTTT. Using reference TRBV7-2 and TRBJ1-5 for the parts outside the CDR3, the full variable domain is GAGVSQSPSNKVTEKGKDVELRCDPISGHTALYWYRQSLGQGLEFLIYFQGNSAPDKSGLPSDRFSAERTGGSVSTLTIQRTQQEDSAVYLCASSLDTDSNQPQHFGDGTRLSIL.

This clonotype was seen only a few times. DNA for the CDR3: TGTGCCACCAGCGAGGGTACCGTCTATGGCTACACCTTC. The encoded protein is CATSEGTVYGYTF. The rearrangement joins TRBV24-1 to TRBJ1-2; no clear D gene. CDR3 size: 13 residues. Germline CDR1 KGHDR, CDR2 SFDVKD. V was trimmed by 7 bases and J by 4 bases, leaving 12 bases between them.

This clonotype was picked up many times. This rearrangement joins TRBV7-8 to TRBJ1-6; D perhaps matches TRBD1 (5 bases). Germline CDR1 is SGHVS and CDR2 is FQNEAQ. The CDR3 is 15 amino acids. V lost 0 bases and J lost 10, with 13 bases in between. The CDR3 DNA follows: TGTGCCAGCAGCTTAGCCGGGAGGGGAAGCTCACCCCTCCACTTT. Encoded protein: CASSLAGRGSSPLHF. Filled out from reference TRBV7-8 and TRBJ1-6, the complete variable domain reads GAGVSQSPRYKVAKRGQDVALRCDPISGHVSLFWYQQALGQGPEFLTYFQNEAQLDKSGLPSDRFFAERPEGSVSTLKIQRTQQEDSAVYLCASSLAGRGSSPLHFGNGTRLTVT.

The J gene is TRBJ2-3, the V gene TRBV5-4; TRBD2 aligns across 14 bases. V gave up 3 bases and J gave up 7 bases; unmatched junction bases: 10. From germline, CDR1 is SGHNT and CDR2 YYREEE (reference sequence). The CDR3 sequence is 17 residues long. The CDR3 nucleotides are TGTGCCAGCAGCTCGACCGGGACTAGCGGGGGCTCTAATACGCAGTATTTT. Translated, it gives CASSSTGTSGGSNTQYF.

For the CDR3, the DNA is TGTGCCAGCAGCTTACGGGACAGGGTTCACGAGCAGTACTTC. Translation: CASSLRDRVHEQYF. The rearrangement links TRBV7-9 to TRBJ2-7; TRBD1 aligns across 9 bases. The CDR3 is made up of 14 amino acids. Germline CDR1 SEHNR, CDR2 FQNEAQ (reference sequence). The V gene end was trimmed by 2 bases and the J gene end by 5 bases; junction bases not matched to a gene: 4.

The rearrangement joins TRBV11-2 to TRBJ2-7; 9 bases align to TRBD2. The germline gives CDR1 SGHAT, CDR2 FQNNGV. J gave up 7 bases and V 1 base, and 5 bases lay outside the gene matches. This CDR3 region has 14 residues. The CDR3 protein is CASSLGGGAREQYF. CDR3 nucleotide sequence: TGTGCCAGCAGCTTAGGCGGGGGGGCGCGGGAGCAGTACTTC.

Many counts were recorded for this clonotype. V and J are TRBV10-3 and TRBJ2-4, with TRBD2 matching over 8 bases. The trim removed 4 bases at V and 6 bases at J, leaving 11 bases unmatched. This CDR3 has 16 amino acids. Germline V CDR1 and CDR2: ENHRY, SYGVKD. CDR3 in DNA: TGTGCCATCAGTGGGGGTCGGGGGGGCTCAGGAAACATTCAGTACTTC. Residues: CAISGGRGGSGNIQYF.

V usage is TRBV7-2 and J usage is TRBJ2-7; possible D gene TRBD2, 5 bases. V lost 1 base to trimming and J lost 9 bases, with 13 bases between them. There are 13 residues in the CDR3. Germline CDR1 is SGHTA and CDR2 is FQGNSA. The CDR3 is CASSLEWGAPQYF. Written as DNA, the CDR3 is TGTGCCAGCAGCTTAGAATGGGGAGCCCCGCAGTACTTC.

The CDR3 bases are TGTGCCATCAGTGAGTCGGACGGGACACGGTCACCCCTCCACTTT. Protein product: CAISESDGTRSPLHF. This chain uses TRBV10-3 with TRBJ1-6; TRBD1 is a possible D gene (6 bases). The CDR3 runs to 15 residues. Germline V gives CDR1 ENHRY, CDR2 SYGVKD. Trimming left V 0 bases short and J 10 bases short, with 13 bases between.

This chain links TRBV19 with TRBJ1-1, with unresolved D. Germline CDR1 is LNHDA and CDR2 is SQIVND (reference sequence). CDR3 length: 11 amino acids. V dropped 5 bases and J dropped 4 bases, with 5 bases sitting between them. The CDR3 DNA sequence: TGTGCCAGTAGTGGCAGCACTGAAGCTTTCTTT. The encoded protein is CASSGSTEAFF.

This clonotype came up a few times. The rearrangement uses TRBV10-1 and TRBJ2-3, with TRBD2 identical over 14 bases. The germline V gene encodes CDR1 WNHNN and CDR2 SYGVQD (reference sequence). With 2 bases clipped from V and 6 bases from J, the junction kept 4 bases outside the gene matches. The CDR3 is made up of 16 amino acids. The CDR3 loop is CASSEPGLAGEDTQYF. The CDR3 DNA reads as TGCGCCAGCAGTGAGCCGGGACTAGCGGGAGAGGATACGCAGTATTTT.

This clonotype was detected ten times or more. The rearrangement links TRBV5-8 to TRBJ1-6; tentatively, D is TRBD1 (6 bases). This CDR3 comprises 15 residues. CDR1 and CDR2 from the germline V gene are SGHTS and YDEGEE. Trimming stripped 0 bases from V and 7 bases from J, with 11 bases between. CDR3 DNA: TGTGCCAGCAGCTTGGAGGCGACAGGAAATTCACCCCTCCACTTT. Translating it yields CASSLEATGNSPLHF.

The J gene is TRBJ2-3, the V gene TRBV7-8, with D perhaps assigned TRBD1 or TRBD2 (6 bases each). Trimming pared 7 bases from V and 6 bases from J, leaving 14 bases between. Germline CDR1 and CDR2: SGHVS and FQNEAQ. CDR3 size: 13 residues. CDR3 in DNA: TGTGCCAGCATCCCGGGGGCCGGGGATACGCAGTATTTT. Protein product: CASIPGAGDTQYF. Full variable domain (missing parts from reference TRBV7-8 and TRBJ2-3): GAGVSQSPRYKVAKRGQDVALRCDPISGHVSLFWYQQALGQGPEFLTYFQNEAQLDKSGLPSDRFFAERPEGSVSTLKIQRTQQEDSAVYLCASIPGAGDTQYFGPGTRLTVL.

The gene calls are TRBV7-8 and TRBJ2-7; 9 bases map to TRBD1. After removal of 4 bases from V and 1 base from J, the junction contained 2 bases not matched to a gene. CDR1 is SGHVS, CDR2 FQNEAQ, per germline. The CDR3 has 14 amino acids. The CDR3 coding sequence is TGTGCCAGCAGCTCGGGACAGGGATCCTACGAGCAGTACTTC. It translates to CASSSGQGSYEQYF. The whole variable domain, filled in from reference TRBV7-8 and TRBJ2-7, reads GAGVSQSPRYKVAKRGQDVALRCDPISGHVSLFWYQQALGQGPEFLTYFQNEAQLDKSGLPSDRFFAERPEGSVSTLKIQRTQQEDSAVYLCASSSGQGSYEQYFGPGTRLTVT.

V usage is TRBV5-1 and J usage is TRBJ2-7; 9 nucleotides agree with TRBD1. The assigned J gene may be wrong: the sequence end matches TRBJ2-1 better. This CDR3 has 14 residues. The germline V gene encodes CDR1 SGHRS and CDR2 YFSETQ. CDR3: CASSSIGQGSEQFF. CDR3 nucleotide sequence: TGCGCCAGCAGCTCGATAGGACAGGGGAGTGAGCAGTTCTTC.

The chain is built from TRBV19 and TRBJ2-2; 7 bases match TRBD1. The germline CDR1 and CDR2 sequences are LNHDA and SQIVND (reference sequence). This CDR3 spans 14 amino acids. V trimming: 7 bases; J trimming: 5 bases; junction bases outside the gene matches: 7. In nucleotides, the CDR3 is TGTGCCAGTAATGGGGCAGGGGGTACCGGGGAGCTGTTTTTT. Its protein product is CASNGAGGTGELFF.

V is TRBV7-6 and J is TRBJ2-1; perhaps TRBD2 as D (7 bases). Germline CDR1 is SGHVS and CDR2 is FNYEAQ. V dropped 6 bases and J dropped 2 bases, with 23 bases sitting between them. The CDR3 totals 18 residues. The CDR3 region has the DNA TGTGCCAGCAGACTAATCCACAGGGAGGGGCCGGCCTACAATGAGCAGTTCTTC. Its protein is CASRLIHREGPAYNEQFF.

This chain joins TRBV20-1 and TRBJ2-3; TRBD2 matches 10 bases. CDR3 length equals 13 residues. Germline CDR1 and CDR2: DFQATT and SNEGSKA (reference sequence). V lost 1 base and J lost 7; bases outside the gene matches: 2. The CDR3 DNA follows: TGCAGTGCTAGAGGGACTAGCGGATATACGCAGTATTTT. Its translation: CSARGTSGYTQYF.

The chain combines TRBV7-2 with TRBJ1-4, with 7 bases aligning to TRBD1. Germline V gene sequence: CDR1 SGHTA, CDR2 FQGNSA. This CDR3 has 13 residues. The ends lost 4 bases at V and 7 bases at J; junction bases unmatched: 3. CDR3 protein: CASSSGTAEKLFF. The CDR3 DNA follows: TGTGCCAGCAGCTCTGGGACAGCTGAAAAACTGTTTTTT. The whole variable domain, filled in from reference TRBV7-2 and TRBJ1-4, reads GAGVSQSPSNKVTEKGKDVELRCDPISGHTALYWYRQSLGQGLEFLIYFQGNSAPDKSGLPSDRFSAERTGGSVSTLTIQRTQQEDSAVYLCASSSGTAEKLFFGSGTQLSVL.

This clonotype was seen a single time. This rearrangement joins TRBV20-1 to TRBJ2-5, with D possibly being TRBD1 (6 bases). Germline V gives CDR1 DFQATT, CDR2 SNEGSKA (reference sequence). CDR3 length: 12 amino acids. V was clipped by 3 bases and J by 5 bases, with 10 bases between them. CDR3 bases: TGCAGTGCTAGTGTCACAGGGGAGACCCAGTACTTC. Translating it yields CSASVTGETQYF.

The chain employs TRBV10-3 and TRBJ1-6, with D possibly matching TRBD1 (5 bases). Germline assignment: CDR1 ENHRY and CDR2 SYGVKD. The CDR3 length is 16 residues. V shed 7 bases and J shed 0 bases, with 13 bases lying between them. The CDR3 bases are TGTGCCATCAATGGGGACCTAAGCTCCTATAATTCACCCCTCCACTTT. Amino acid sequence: CAINGDLSSYNSPLHF.